This TCR beta chain was captured by sequencing in a study of cytomegalovirus exposure and HLA in healthy donors. At collection, donors were nominally healthy, but unrecorded immune exposures were probable. Between the trimmed V and J ends, which lost 0 bases and 2 bases, there was a span of 5 bases. There are 13 residues in the CDR3. Germline lookup yields CDR1 MNHEY and CDR2 SMNVEV (reference sequence). Study outcomes and limitations: The records held CMV serostatus as the only immune exposure information. Cytomegalovirus status was reportedly diagnosed by the classifier with high sensitivity and specificity. What was likely a sequencing artifact was a cluster of highly shared sequence variants.

Worth noting for this clone: What it binds is not known.

Researchers ran the PCR with 60 Vbeta and 13 Jbeta primers. Data came from immunoSEQ multiplex PCR; TCRdb stores just in-frame clones and leaves some out. The data show about 190,000 clones, approximately 82% seen once. Sequenced material: PBMCs. The rearrangement uses TRBV27 and TRBJ2-7, with unresolved D. The sequence came from a woman between 18 and 29 years old in good health and CMV-seropositive. CDR3 DNA: TGTGCCAGCAGTTTATCTATAGCCTACGAGCAGTACGTC. Its translation: CASSLSIAYEQYV.